This TCR beta chain was retrieved from a study of shared clonotypes between healthy human individuals. Study observations and caveats: Estimated richness was generally greater in naive than memory subsets. Rarefaction demonstrated incomplete sorted-subset sequencing despite large depth.

V was shortened by 6 bases and J by 0 bases, with 6 bases between the two germline ends. Germline V gene sequence: CDR1 MDHEN, CDR2 SYDVKM. This CDR3 spans 12 amino acids. A CD45RA-negative memory subset and a CD45RA+ naive subset were separated from the CD4+ cells. Comments on this clone: Antigen specificity is unknown. This same CDR3 is encoded by further DNA sequences in the sample.

Authors' data handling: Filtering differed because ImmunoSEQ produced junction-only sequences that carried no quality scores. Measured with immunoSEQ multiplex PCR; TCRdb has only the in-frame clones, and not every one. The D gene and trimming were derived from the DNA, and the V and J assignments and clone size from that table. The sample gives under 2.5 million clones, approximately 90% of which show up once; around 0.4% is in the top ten. The sample comprised naive CD4+ T cells from PBMCs. This sample's subset: CD45RA+ positively selected. This chain links TRBV28 with TRBJ2-7; TRBD2 might be the D (5 bases). This clonotype was sampled from a man aged 18 to 35 in good health. Some clones in this sample may be carry-over from other donors' samples. DNA for the CDR3: TGTGCCAGCAGGGACTTCTCCTACGAGCAGTACTTC. Its protein is CASRDFSYEQYF.